The subject of this entry is one T cell receptor (beta chain). This clonotype was picked up many times. This clone's antigen is unknown. Within one base of it there is no much larger clone, and no base qualities were kept. TCR alpha and beta CDR3 regions were amplified with the iRepertoire nested amplicon-rescue multiplex PCR (arm-PCR) platform from RNA. The input for one-step reverse transcription and amplification was about 90-400 ng of tissue mRNA or PBMC total RNA. Following bead purification, Illumina adapters were added by a secondary multiplex PCR, and libraries between 200 and 400 bp were gel-purified. Demultiplexing relied on internal 6-nucleotide barcodes carried by the libraries. Sequencing of libraries was performed on an Illumina MiSeq with 2x220 or 2x250 nucleotide paired-end reads. Under the source paper's analysis protocol: FLASH 1.2.11 was used to merge paired reads, and BWA-MEM then aligned the reads to the GRCh37 human genome before TRA and TRB reads were extracted. For V and J assignment, an IMGT-derived reference of cassette sequences and CDR3 motifs that included pseudogenes was used. Three-frame translation of reads was performed, and productive CDR3s were defined as those with a C...FGXG motif and no stop codons. A clonotype was defined as a unique combination of a V-J cassette pair and a CDR3 amino acid sequence. Reads were filtered by Hamming distance, thresholded by each sample's sequence error rate in mapped regions. TCRdb redid the processing of the public reads, applying fastp at Q25 and MiXCR, and retained in-frame beta chains. Rows with one shared CDR3 protein collapse into an entry with the most common genes and DNA. The V and J calls here are based on TCRdb, not the publication. Recorded for this sample are more than 100,000 distinct CDR3 sequences; approximately 28% of them occurred a single time. 44% of the sample lies in the top ten.

The data were obtained in a study of glioma-infiltrating T cells (dated by TCRdb to about 2016). Context from the whole study: TCR alpha- and beta-chain repertoires were sequenced from glioma tissue, non-neoplastic brain tissue and matched peripheral blood mononuclear cells. Each tissue-infiltrating repertoire was compared with the same patient's peripheral blood repertoire to measure divergence between tissue and blood T-cell populations. The paired cohort was made up of three low-grade glioma patients, several primary glioblastoma patients and three non-glioma patients who contributed non-neoplastic brain tissue. The investigation overall reported the following: Group comparisons were based on small numbers of patients: three non-neoplastic, three low-grade glioma and 7 to 9 glioblastoma patients. VJ-independent divergence between tissue and blood was below expectation in non-neoplastic patients but above expectation in all gliomas, especially low-grade gliomas. Very few CDR3 sequences were shared between tissue and blood, attributed to high CDR3 diversity and limited sampling.

Trimming takes 1 base off V and 5 bases off J; junction bases not matched to a gene: 6. Taken from cysteine to phenylalanine, the CDR3 has 15 residues. The kept DNA is CDR3 alone, 45 bases in frame from the first base. The germline V gene (reference sequence) specifies DFQATT as CDR1 and SNEGSKA as CDR2. The clonotype originates from a human donor with low-grade glioma or glioblastoma, undergoing nonglioma brain surgery, or in good health (not recorded which). Sequencing was carried out using glioma tissue, nonneoplastic brain tissue, or PBMCs (not recorded which). The chain is assembled from TRBV20-1 and TRBJ2-5; 11 middle bases align to TRBD2. In nucleotide form, the sequence is TGCAGTGCTAGAGCTAGCGGGGGGTATTCGGAGACCCAGTACTTC. Its coded protein is CSARASGGYSETQYF.